A single sample gave rise to the 27 T cell receptor beta chains below, sequenced in a study of blood T cells in healthy people across ages. Through a sample-barcoded 5' primer and a J-beta primer mix, a second PCR was run for roughly 6 to 11 cycles. TCRdb redid the calling of the 5' RACE reads with MiXCR, one entry per CDR3 protein. The sample records about 620,000 distinct CDR3 sequences, around 21% being singletons. Material for sequencing was blood. The receptors stem from a man between 65 and 79 years old in good health.

This clonotype has a handful of counts. The rearrangement links TRBV6-2 or TRBV6-3 to TRBJ2-3; a weak D match, TRBD1 (6 bases). The V gene lost 4 bases and the J gene lost 2 bases, with 10 bases spanning the gap. CDR1 is MNHEY, CDR2 SVGEGT, per germline. CDR3 length: 14 amino acids. The CDR3 loop reads CASSSDSLTDTQYF. The DNA for the CDR3 is TGTGCCAGCAGTTCGGACAGCCTCACAGATACGCAGTATTTT.

The chain joins TRBV15 to TRBJ2-1; 8 bases are shared with TRBD1. CDR1 and CDR2 (germline): LNHNV, YYDKDF (reference sequence). This CDR3 has 16 amino acids. Trimming at V came to 4 bases and at J to 6 bases, leaving 11 bases not matched to a gene. The CDR3 DNA follows: TGTGCCACCAGCATGCCCGGGACAGGAGTAGGCAATGAGCAGTTCTTC. This encodes CATSMPGTGVGNEQFF.

The CDR3 DNA reads as TGTGCCAGCAGTAAACGGGAGGGCCCGGATTTCGAAGAGACCCAGTACTTC. Its protein is CASSKREGPDFEETQYF. The chain has TRBV12-3 or TRBV12-4 and TRBJ2-5; 8 bases map to TRBD2. V was clipped by 5 bases and J by 3 bases; unmatched bases: 14. The CDR3 consists of 17 residues.

The V call is TRBV6-5, the J call TRBJ2-7; TRBD2 matches at 10 bases. The germline V gene encodes CDR1 MNHEY and CDR2 SVGAGI. The CDR3 has 15 amino acids. Germline trimming cut 0 bases from V and 2 bases from J; bases unmatched to any gene: 1. CDR3 in DNA: TGTGCCAGCAGTTACTCGACTAGCGGGCCCTACGAGCAGTACTTC. It specifies CASSYSTSGPYEQYF.

This clonotype occurred a few times. V usage is TRBV5-1 and J usage is TRBJ2-5; the match to TRBD2 covers 11 bases. TRBJ2-1 explains the end of the DNA better; the J call may be wrong. Germline V gene sequence: CDR1 SGHRS, CDR2 YFSETQ. The CDR3 length is 16 residues. The CDR3 DNA reads TGCGCCAGCGGTACTATAGCGGGAGGGTCCTACAATGAGCAGTTCTTC. Its protein product is CASGTIAGGSYNEQFF.

This clonotype was seen only once. This chain connects TRBV29-1 to TRBJ2-5; D is possibly TRBD1 (5 bases). Germline CDR1 and CDR2: SQVTM and ANQGSEA. V shed 1 base and J shed 1 base, with 10 bases lying between them. The CDR3 runs to 14 residues. The CDR3 is CSVEGIGVQETQYF. In DNA form, the CDR3 reads TGCAGCGTTGAAGGTATAGGGGTCCAAGAGACCCAGTACTTC.

This clonotype was counted at least ten times. The J gene is TRBJ2-2, the V gene TRBV2, with D maybe TRBD2 (5 bases). Deletions cut 5 bases from V and 5 bases from J, with 15 bases between. This CDR3 spans 15 amino acids. The germline gives CDR1 SNHLY, CDR2 FYNNEI. The CDR3 coding sequence is TGTGCCAGCAGTAAAGGGCACCCGGGGACCGGGGAGCTGTTTTTT. As protein: CASSKGHPGTGELFF.

This chain joins TRBV29-1 and TRBJ1-4; 9 nucleotides match TRBD1. This CDR3 has 15 residues. In germline, CDR1 is SQVTM, CDR2 ANQGSEA. Trimming took 1 base from V and 6 from J; bases not matched to a gene: 6. The CDR3 region is CSVEGRQGVDEKLFF. CDR3 bases: TGCAGCGTTGAAGGTCGACAGGGGGTTGATGAAAAACTGTTTTTT.

Only a few counts were recorded for this clonotype. The chain uses TRBV13 and TRBJ2-5, with a possible D match to TRBD2 (6 bases). The assigned J gene may be wrong: the sequence end matches TRBJ2-1 better. CDR1 and CDR2 (germline): PRHDT, FYEKMQ (reference sequence). This CDR3 contains 15 residues. The DNA of the CDR3 is TGTGCCAGCAGTACGGGCGGGATCTTCTACAATGAGCAGTTCTTC. This translates into CASSTGGIFYNEQFF.

The gene calls are TRBV10-3 and TRBJ2-1; 14 positions match TRBD2. V shed 6 bases and J 8 bases; nucleotides not matched to a gene: 9. Germline V lookup: CDR1 ENHRY, CDR2 SYGVKD. CDR3 length: 16 residues. The CDR3 region has the DNA TGTGCCATCAGGGGGACTAGCGGGAGAAATTCGGATGAGCAGTTCTTC. Translating it yields CAIRGTSGRNSDEQFF.

This clonotype showed up just a few times. This chain connects TRBV7-2 to TRBJ2-2, with 7 bases aligning to TRBD2. CDR3 length equals 17 residues. CDR1 and CDR2 from the germline V gene are SGHTA and FQGNSA. V trimming: 1 base; J trimming: 5 bases; junction bases outside the gene matches: 10. CDR3 residues: CASSLGTRGPATGELFF. CDR3 bases: TGTGCCAGCAGCTTAGGGACTAGAGGGCCGGCGACCGGGGAGCTGTTTTTT.

J is TRBJ2-7 and V is TRBV20-1; D gene unclear. CDR1 DFQATT and CDR2 SNEGSKA come from the germline V gene (reference sequence). The V end was cut by 3 bases, the J end by 7 bases, with 16 bases between. The CDR3 has 13 amino acids. The CDR3 is CSASSVNWWEQYF. CDR3 in DNA: TGCAGTGCTAGCAGCGTAAACTGGTGGGAGCAGTACTTC.

This clonotype was observed a handful of times. This chain links TRBV20-1 with TRBJ2-4, with TRBD1 matching over 9 bases. Germline V gene sequence: CDR1 DFQATT, CDR2 SNEGSKA (reference sequence). V trimming: 3 bases; J trimming: 6 bases; junction bases outside the gene matches: 9. The CDR3 totals 15 residues. CDR3: CSASGGQGAGNIQYF. The CDR3 nucleotides are TGCAGTGCTAGCGGGGGACAGGGAGCGGGAAACATTCAGTACTTC.

The chain carries TRBV12-3 or TRBV12-4 and TRBJ2-5, with 7 nucleotides matching TRBD1. V shed 7 bases and J 5 bases; nucleotides not matched to a gene: 10. CDR3 length equals 14 residues. The CDR3 sequence is CASTTTGMGETQYF. DNA for the CDR3: TGTGCCAGCACTACGACAGGGATGGGGGAGACCCAGTACTTC.

The rearrangement links TRBV7-2 to TRBJ2-5, with 13 bases identical to TRBD2. The end of the DNA is better explained by TRBJ2-1, so the J call may be wrong. The CDR3 runs to 18 residues. CDR1 and CDR2 (germline): SGHTA, FQGNSA. In DNA form, the CDR3 reads TGTGCCAGCAGCTTAGCGCAGCGGACTAGCGGGAGCTACAATGAGCAGTTCTTC. Protein sequence: CASSLAQRTSGSYNEQFF.

This clonotype has only a few counts. The CDR3 bases are TGCGCCAGCAGCCCTGGACTAGCGGGAAAAGAGACCCAGTACTTC. This codes for CASSPGLAGKETQYF. The chain is built from TRBV4-1 and TRBJ2-5; 12 nucleotides align to TRBD2. This CDR3 is built from 15 residues. The junction had 3 bases not matched to a gene; V was cut back by 4 bases and J by 3 bases. From germline, CDR1 is MGHRA and CDR2 YSYEKL.

The DNA of the CDR3 is TGCGCCAGCAGCGGCGGGACAGGGAGAACAGATACGCAGTATTTT. Amino acid sequence: CASSGGTGRTDTQYF. The V gene is TRBV5-1, the J gene TRBJ2-3, with 9 bases aligning to TRBD1. After removal of 4 bases from V and 3 bases from J, the junction contained 6 bases not matched to a gene. The CDR3 consists of 15 residues. Germline lookup yields CDR1 SGHRS and CDR2 YFSETQ.

This clonotype was observed a few times. The rearrangement joins TRBV9 to TRBJ2-4, with TRBD2 identical over 9 bases. V lost 2 bases and J lost 0; bases outside the gene matches: 6. This CDR3 region has 17 residues. The V gene's germline CDR1 is SGDLS and CDR2 YYNGEE. As DNA, the CDR3 is TGTGCCAGCAGCGTGGGACTAGCTGCTGGAGCCAAAAACATTCAGTACTTC. Translation: CASSVGLAAGAKNIQYF.

This clonotype has only a few counts. The chain couples TRBV5-1 to TRBJ1-5; a possible D gene is TRBD1 (5 bases). This CDR3 comprises 13 residues. V lost 3 bases and J lost 2, with 6 bases in between. From germline, CDR1 is SGHRS and CDR2 YFSETQ. CDR3 in amino acids: CASSWDGNQPQHF. For the CDR3, the DNA is TGCGCCAGCAGCTGGGACGGCAATCAGCCCCAGCATTTT.

This chain links TRBV19 with TRBJ2-7; 7 nucleotides align to TRBD1. The length of the CDR3 is 15 residues. V lost 3 bases, J lost 3 bases, and 8 bases stayed unmatched. Per germline, CDR1 LNHDA and CDR2 SQIVND (reference sequence). The CDR3 region has the DNA TGTGCCAGTAGTATCCAGAACAGGGGCGGCTACGAGCAGTACTTC. The encoded protein is CASSIQNRGGYEQYF.

With respect to this clonotype: This sequence may be a read error, since a much larger clone differs from it by one base. V usage is TRBV24-1 and J usage is TRBJ2-5; D tentatively reads TRBD1 or TRBD2 (5 bases each). This CDR3 spans 14 amino acids. V lost 2 bases and J lost 1, with 7 bases in between. Germline V gene lookup returns CDR1 KGHDR and CDR2 SFDVKD. In nucleotides, the CDR3 is TGTGCCACCAGTGATTGGGGGAGCCAAGAGACCCAGTACTTC. Its translation is CATSDWGSQETQYF.

Here the CDR3 DNA reads TGCAGTGCTAGTTCGGGGGTCCTAGAGACCCAGTACTTC. It specifies CSASSGVLETQYF. The V and J genes are TRBV20-1 and TRBJ2-5, with a weak D call TRBD2 (6 bases). The CDR3 is made up of 13 amino acids. V lost 3 bases to trimming and J lost 4 bases, with 12 bases between them. Germline V gene lookup returns CDR1 DFQATT and CDR2 SNEGSKA (reference sequence).

This sequence joins TRBV5-6 and TRBJ1-2; D not certain. Germline-derived CDR1 and CDR2 are SGHDT and YYEEEE. The ends were cut back, 4 bases at V and 5 bases at J, with 18 bases in the middle. The length of the CDR3 is 15 residues. For the CDR3, the DNA is TGTGCCAGCAGCCATCGCGGAGACTCCGGGTATGGCTACACCTTC. It is translated as CASSHRGDSGYGYTF. The whole variable domain, remainder taken from reference TRBV5-6 and TRBJ1-2, is DAGVTQSPTHLIKTRGQQVTLRCSPKSGHDTVSWYQQALGQGPQFIFQYYEEEERQRGNFPDRFSGHQFPNYSSELNVNALLLGDSALYLCASSHRGDSGYGYTFGSGTRLTVV.

In its sample, this clonotype was seen a few times. V is TRBV3-1 and J is TRBJ2-7; TRBD1 might be the D (5 bases). V dropped 4 bases and J dropped 2 bases, with 9 bases sitting between them. CDR1 LGHDT and CDR2 YNNKEL come from the germline V gene (reference sequence). The CDR3 runs to 13 residues. CDR3 sequence (DNA): TGTGCCAGCAGCCGTCTCAGGGCCTACGAGCAGTACTTC. This encodes CASSRLRAYEQYF.

Points on this clonotype: A single base separates this from a much larger clone, so it may be a read error. This chain links TRBV29-1 with TRBJ2-2, with D possibly TRBD1 on 5 matching bases. The CDR3 runs to 12 residues. CDR1 and CDR2 (germline): SQVTM, ANQGSEA. In DNA, the CDR3 is TGCGGCGTTGCCCCCAGGGCCGGGGAGCTGTTTTTT. Residues: CGVAPRAGELFF.

This clonotype was counted between two and nine times. J is TRBJ1-1 and V is TRBV29-1, with TRBD1 as a possible D gene (5 bases). Per the germline V gene, CDR1 is SQVTM and CDR2 is ANQGSEA. Trimming took 5 bases from V and 2 from J, leaving 9 bases between them. The CDR3 is made up of 12 amino acids. The CDR3 sequence is CSVRGANTEAFF. For the CDR3, the DNA is TGCAGCGTTAGGGGCGCTAACACTGAAGCTTTCTTT.

Regarding this clonotype: Mismatch with germline at one junction end may stem from a read error. The chain recombines TRBV7-2 with TRBJ1-2, with 8 nucleotides matching TRBD1. CDR3 length: 15 residues. Germline values: CDR1 SGHTA, CDR2 FQGNSA. In DNA, the CDR3 is TGTGCCAGCAGCCCACAGGGGGGCGCCGACTATGGCTACGCCTTC. Its translation: CASSPQGGADYGYAF.